A selection of T cell receptor beta chains follows, all from one sample in a study of T cells in Graves' hyperthyroidism and ophthalmopathy. Each CDR3 protein gets one entry after TCRdb re-called the multiplex PCR reads with MiXCR. Of some 420,000 distinct CDR3 sequences listed, around 13% are singletons. Sequencing used blood. These receptors came from a woman between 18 and 29 years old with Graves' hyperthyroidism. Both conserved end residues are part of each CDR3. Each record gives: J gene, V gene, CDR3 length, CDR3 protein.

j_call: TRBJ2-3; v_call: TRBV3-1; cdr3_length: 14; cdr3_aa: CASSPGRMTDTQYF
j_call: TRBJ1-1; v_call: TRBV9; cdr3_length: 15; cdr3_aa: CASSVEARPNTEAFF
j_call: TRBJ2-5; v_call: TRBV12-3/TRBV12-4; cdr3_length: 13; cdr3_aa: CASEARTQETQYF
j_call: TRBJ1-1; v_call: TRBV20-1; cdr3_length: 12; cdr3_aa: CSASVRNTEAFF
j_call: TRBJ2-1; v_call: TRBV29-1; cdr3_length: 15; cdr3_aa: CSVEDGGVPYNEQFF
j_call: TRBJ2-7; v_call: TRBV5-4; cdr3_length: 14; cdr3_aa: CASSLGLAGLEQYF
j_call: TRBJ1-5; v_call: TRBV20-1; cdr3_length: 16; cdr3_aa: CSARDGRQGRDQPQHF
j_call: TRBJ1-4; v_call: TRBV30; cdr3_length: 11; cdr3_aa: CAWSVGEELFF
j_call: TRBJ2-7; v_call: TRBV9; cdr3_length: 14; cdr3_aa: CASSSETTGNEQYF
j_call: TRBJ2-7; v_call: TRBV30; cdr3_length: 12; cdr3_aa: CAWGGATYEQYF
j_call: TRBJ2-2; v_call: TRBV24-1; cdr3_length: 16; cdr3_aa: CATSDPGGTNTGELFF
j_call: TRBJ1-4; v_call: TRBV27; cdr3_length: 14; cdr3_aa: CASSLGGGGEKLFF
j_call: TRBJ2-2; v_call: TRBV25-1; cdr3_length: 16; cdr3_aa: CASSEQGRSNTGELFF
j_call: TRBJ1-1; v_call: TRBV18; cdr3_length: 14; cdr3_aa: CASSPRSGDTEAFF
j_call: TRBJ2-7; v_call: TRBV5-1; cdr3_length: 16; cdr3_aa: CASSLATGEVSYEQYF
j_call: TRBJ2-1; v_call: TRBV12-3/TRBV12-4; cdr3_length: 14; cdr3_aa: CASSLIDFYNEQFF
j_call: TRBJ2-5; v_call: TRBV15; cdr3_length: 15; cdr3_aa: CATSKRRGGEETQYF
j_call: TRBJ2-5; v_call: TRBV5-1; cdr3_length: 13; cdr3_aa: CASSLQSQETQYF
j_call: TRBJ1-4; v_call: TRBV9; cdr3_length: 15; cdr3_aa: CASSGEGTGGEKLFF
j_call: TRBJ1-1; v_call: TRBV19; cdr3_length: 17; cdr3_aa: CASSIRQGWKSGTEAFF
j_call: TRBJ1-6; v_call: TRBV27; cdr3_length: 13; cdr3_aa: CASSSAGVSPLHF
j_call: TRBJ2-1; v_call: TRBV5-5; cdr3_length: 14; cdr3_aa: CASSQPNSGGEQFF
j_call: TRBJ1-4; v_call: TRBV6-9; cdr3_length: 14; cdr3_aa: CASSFGTGTEKLFF
j_call: TRBJ2-1; v_call: TRBV11-2; cdr3_length: 14; cdr3_aa: CASSLEPGGPKQFF
j_call: TRBJ2-5; v_call: TRBV5-1; cdr3_length: 14; cdr3_aa: CASSSGTVKETQYF
j_call: TRBJ2-1; v_call: TRBV14; cdr3_length: 15; cdr3_aa: CASSLTSGIHNEQFF
j_call: TRBJ1-5; v_call: TRBV10-3; cdr3_length: 13; cdr3_aa: CATSPGGTQPQHF
j_call: TRBJ2-1; v_call: TRBV20-1; cdr3_length: 14; cdr3_aa: CSALGVASVNEQFF
j_call: TRBJ1-1; v_call: TRBV5-1; cdr3_length: 14; cdr3_aa: CASSRGRGDTEAFF
j_call: TRBJ1-2; v_call: TRBV6-6; cdr3_length: 13; cdr3_aa: CASSYSSRYGYTF
j_call: TRBJ2-7; v_call: TRBV6-1; cdr3_length: 15; cdr3_aa: CASSSLTSGPYEQYF
j_call: TRBJ2-3; v_call: TRBV7-9; cdr3_length: 12; cdr3_aa: CASSFNRGAQYF
j_call: TRBJ2-7; v_call: TRBV28; cdr3_length: 14; cdr3_aa: CASSRGLSSYEQYF
j_call: TRBJ2-1; v_call: TRBV29-1; cdr3_length: 17; cdr3_aa: CSALPTTGGSGYNEQFF
j_call: TRBJ2-1; v_call: TRBV5-1; cdr3_length: 14; cdr3_aa: CASWEDNSYNEQFF
j_call: TRBJ2-1; v_call: TRBV7-9; cdr3_length: 12; cdr3_aa: CASSPVGREQFF
j_call: TRBJ2-5; v_call: TRBV5-1; cdr3_length: 13; cdr3_aa: CASSPVVQETQYF
j_call: TRBJ1-4; v_call: TRBV4-1; cdr3_length: 15; cdr3_aa: CASSQGDSVDEKLFF
j_call: TRBJ1-5; v_call: TRBV6-5; cdr3_length: 14; cdr3_aa: CASSYSGGLEPQHF
j_call: TRBJ1-1; v_call: TRBV18; cdr3_length: 14; cdr3_aa: CASSPLLGDTEAFF
j_call: TRBJ2-5; v_call: TRBV7-3; cdr3_length: 13; cdr3_aa: CASSLDDRGTQYF